This T cell receptor (beta chain) was documented in a study of Tregs in tolerant kidney transplant recipients. Findings of the study overall: Validation in larger populations is needed because few patients were studied. Biological reproducibility was not directly addressed in this study.

Turning to this clone: Its antigen is unidentified. The read ends 3 residues early relative to the CDR3; the germline J gene fills the gap.

Germline CDR1 KGHSH, CDR2 LQKENI. The CDR3 contains 13 residues. V was trimmed by 2 bases and J by 2 bases, leaving 6 bases between them. Assay: immunoSEQ multiplex PCR; the TCRdb copy retains only in-frame clones and omits some. The listing records roughly 53,000 clones. Unstimulated regulatory T cells (CD4+CD25+CD127-), CD4+CD25- non-regulatory cells, CD4 and CD8 cells were FACS-sorted from thawed PBMCs. V usage is TRBV18 and J usage is TRBJ1-2; D is perhaps TRBD1 (6 bases). Sequenced here: CD4+ T cells from blood, sampled before the transplant. The clonotype originates from a human donor who received a combined kidney and bone marrow transplant. The CDR3 here is CASSPGGNYGYTF. The covered CDR3 bases are TGTGCCAGCTCACCAGGGGGCAACTATGGC.